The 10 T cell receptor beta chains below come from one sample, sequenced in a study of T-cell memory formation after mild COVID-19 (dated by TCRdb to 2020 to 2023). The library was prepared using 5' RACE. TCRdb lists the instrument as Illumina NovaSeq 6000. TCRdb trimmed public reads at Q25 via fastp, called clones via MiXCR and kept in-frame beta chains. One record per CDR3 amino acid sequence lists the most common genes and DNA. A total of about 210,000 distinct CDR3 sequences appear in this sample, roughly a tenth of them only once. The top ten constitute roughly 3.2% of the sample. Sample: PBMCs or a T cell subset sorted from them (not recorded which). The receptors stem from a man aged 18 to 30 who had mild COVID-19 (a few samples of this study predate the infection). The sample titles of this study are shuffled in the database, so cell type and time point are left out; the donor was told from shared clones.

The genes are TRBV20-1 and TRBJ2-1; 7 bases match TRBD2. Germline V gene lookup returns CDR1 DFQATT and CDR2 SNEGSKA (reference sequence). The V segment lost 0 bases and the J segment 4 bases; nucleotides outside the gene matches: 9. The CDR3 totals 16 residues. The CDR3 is CSARDLPGGVYNEQFF. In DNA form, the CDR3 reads TGCAGTGCTAGAGATCTCCCGGGGGGTGTATACAATGAGCAGTTCTTC.

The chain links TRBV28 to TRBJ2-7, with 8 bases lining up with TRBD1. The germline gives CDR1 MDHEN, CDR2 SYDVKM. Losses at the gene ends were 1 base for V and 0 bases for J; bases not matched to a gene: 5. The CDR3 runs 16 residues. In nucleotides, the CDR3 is TGTGCCAGCAGTTTATCGACGGGACAGGACTCCTACGAGCAGTACGTC. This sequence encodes CASSLSTGQDSYEQYV.

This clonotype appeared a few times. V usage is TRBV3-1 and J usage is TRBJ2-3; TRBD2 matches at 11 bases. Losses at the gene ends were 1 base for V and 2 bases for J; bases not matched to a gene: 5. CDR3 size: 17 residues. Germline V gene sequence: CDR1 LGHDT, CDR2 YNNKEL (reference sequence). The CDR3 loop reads CASSQATSGDFTDTQYF. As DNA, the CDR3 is TGTGCCAGCAGCCAAGCGACTAGCGGGGATTTCACAGATACGCAGTATTTT.

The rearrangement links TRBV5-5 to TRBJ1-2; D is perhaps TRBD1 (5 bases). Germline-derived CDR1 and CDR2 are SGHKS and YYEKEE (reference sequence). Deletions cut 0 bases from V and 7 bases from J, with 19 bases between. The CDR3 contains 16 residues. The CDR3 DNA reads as TGTGCCAGCAGCTTGGGAGTCTCAGGGCGGTCTGCTGGCTACACCTTC. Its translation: CASSLGVSGRSAGYTF. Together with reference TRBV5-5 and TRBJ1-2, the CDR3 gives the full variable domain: DAGVTQSPTHLIKTRGQQVTLRCSPISGHKSVSWYQQVLGQGPQFIFQYYEKEERGRGNFPDRFSARQFPNYSSELNVNALLLGDSALYLCASSLGVSGRSAGYTFGSGTRLTVV.

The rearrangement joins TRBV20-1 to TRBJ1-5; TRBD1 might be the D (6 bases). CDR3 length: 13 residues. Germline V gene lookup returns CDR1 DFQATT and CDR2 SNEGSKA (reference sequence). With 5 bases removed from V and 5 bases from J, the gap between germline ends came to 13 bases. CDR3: CSAPRGPDQPQHF. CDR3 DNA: TGCAGTGCTCCTCGGGGGCCCGATCAGCCCCAGCATTTT.

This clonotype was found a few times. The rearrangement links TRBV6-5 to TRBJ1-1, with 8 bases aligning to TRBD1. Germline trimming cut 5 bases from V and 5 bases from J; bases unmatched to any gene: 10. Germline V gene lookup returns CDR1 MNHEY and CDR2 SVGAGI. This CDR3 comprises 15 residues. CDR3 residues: CASSTQGAGKTEAFF. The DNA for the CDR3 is TGTGCCAGCAGTACTCAGGGGGCAGGAAAAACTGAAGCTTTCTTT.

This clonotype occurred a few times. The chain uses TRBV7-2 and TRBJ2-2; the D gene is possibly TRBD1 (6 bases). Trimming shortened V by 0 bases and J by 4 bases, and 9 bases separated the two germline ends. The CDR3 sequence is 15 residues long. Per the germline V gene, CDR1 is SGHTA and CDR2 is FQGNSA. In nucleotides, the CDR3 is TGTGCCAGCAGCTTAGCCACAGGGAGCACCGGGGAGCTGTTTTTT. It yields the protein CASSLATGSTGELFF.

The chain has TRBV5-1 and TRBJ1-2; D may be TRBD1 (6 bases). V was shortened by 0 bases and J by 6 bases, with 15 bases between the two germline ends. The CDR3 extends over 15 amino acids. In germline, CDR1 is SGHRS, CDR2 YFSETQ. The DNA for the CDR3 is TGCGCCAGCAGCTTGGACGTTTTCCCAGGGGATGGCTACACCTTC. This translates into CASSLDVFPGDGYTF. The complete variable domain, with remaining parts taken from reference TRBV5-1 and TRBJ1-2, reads KAGVTQTPRYLIKTRGQQVTLSCSPISGHRSVSWYQQTPGQGLQFLFEYFSETQRNKGNFPGRFSGRQFSNSRSEMNVSTLELGDSALYLCASSLDVFPGDGYTFGSGTRLTVV.

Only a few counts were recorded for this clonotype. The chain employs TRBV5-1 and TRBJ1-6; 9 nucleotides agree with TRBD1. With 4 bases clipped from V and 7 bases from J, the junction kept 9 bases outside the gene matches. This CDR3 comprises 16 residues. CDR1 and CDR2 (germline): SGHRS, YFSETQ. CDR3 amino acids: CASSSGQGNNNSPLHF. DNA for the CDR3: TGCGCCAGCAGCAGCGGACAGGGGAACAACAATTCACCCCTCCACTTT.

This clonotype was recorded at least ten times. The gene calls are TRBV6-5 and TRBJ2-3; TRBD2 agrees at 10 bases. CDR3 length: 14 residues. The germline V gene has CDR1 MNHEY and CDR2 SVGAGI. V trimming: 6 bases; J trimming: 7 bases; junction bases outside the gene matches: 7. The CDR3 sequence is CASRSGGAGYTQYF. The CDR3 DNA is TGTGCCAGCAGGAGCGGGGGGGCCGGGTATACGCAGTATTTT.